The clone carrying this T cell receptor (beta chain) was counted ten times or more. Its antigen is undetermined. The data are from a study of T cells in Graves' hyperthyroidism and ophthalmopathy. Exclusions: uncontrolled infection, other autoimmune disease, pregnancy, lactation. Regions amplified from RNA transcripts were the TCR beta CDR3 regions. The study used the HTBI primer set for a first-round RT-PCR of the TCR CDR3. TCRdb redid the calling of the multiplex PCR reads with MiXCR, one entry per CDR3 protein. The sample has a few hundred thousand distinct CDR3 sequences; over 13% are singletons. V was pared by 0 bases and J by 7 bases, with 6 bases of the junction left unmatched. Per the germline V gene, CDR1 is SGHAT and CDR2 is FQNNGV. The CDR3 is 15 residues long. Overall study results and limits: Clonotypes that were expanded in thyroid above 0.001 mostly appeared in blood too. The authors' 13 V-J model separated ophthalmopathy from stable hyperthyroidism. Prediction of ophthalmopathy progression came a median around 6.5 months pre-onset.

Sequenced material: blood. The gene calls are TRBV11-2 and TRBJ1-1; 9 nucleotides align to TRBD1. The sequence derives from a woman between 18 and 29 years old with Graves' hyperthyroidism. CDR3 sequence reads: CASSLDGGTGREAFF. CDR3 in DNA: TGTGCCAGCAGCTTAGATGGCGGGACAGGGCGTGAAGCTTTCTTT.